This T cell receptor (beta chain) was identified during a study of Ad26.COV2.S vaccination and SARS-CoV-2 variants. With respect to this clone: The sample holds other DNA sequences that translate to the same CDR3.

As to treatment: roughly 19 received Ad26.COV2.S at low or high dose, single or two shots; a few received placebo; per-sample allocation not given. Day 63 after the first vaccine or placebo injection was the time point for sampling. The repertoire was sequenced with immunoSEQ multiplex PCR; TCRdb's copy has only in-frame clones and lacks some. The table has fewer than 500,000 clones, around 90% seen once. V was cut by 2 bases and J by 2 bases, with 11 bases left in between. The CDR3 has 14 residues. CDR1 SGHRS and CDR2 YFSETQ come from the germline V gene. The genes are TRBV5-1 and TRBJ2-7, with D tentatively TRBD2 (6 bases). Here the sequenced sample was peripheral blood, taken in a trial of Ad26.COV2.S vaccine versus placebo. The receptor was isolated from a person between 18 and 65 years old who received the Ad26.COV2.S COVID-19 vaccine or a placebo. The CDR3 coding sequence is TGCGCCAGCAGCTTAGGGACTTCAACCTACGAGCAGTACTTC. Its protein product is CASSLGTSTYEQYF.